This T cell receptor (beta chain) was recorded in a study of blood T cell repertoires in COVID-19. Whole-study context: Sample material is recorded as cDNA or gDNA derived from T cells, B-cell-depleted T cells, or PBMCs.

Per the germline V gene, CDR1 is LGHDT and CDR2 is YNNKEL (reference sequence). V lost 4 bases and J 7 bases, leaving 16 bases between the germline ends. The CDR3 spans 14 residues. In the original workflow: Reference gene primer amplification gave estimated nucleated cell counts. Measured with immunoSEQ multiplex PCR; TCRdb has only the in-frame clones, and not every one. Clone size and the V and J calls come from that table; the DNA yielded D and trimming. The top ten clones hold about 15% of a sample with about 93,000 clones, around four fifths of them seen once. The chain has TRBV3-1 (or the pseudogene TRBV3-2) and TRBJ2-5; TRBD2 might be the D (6 bases). Material: peripheral blood. This TCR derives from a human donor in a cohort sampled during active COVID-19. CDR3 protein: CASSPLGRRVTQYF. In DNA form, the CDR3 reads TGTGCCAGCAGCCCCCTGGGTAGGAGGGTGACCCAGTACTTC.